The 15 T cell receptor beta chains listed next were all sequenced from one sample in a study of blood T cell repertoires in COVID-19. Using immunoSEQ multiplex PCR, the repertoire was profiled, and TCRdb retains in-frame clones only, with some absent. The repertoire consists of 310,000 or so clones, with approximately 88% occurring once and the leading ten covering 9.5% to 10%. The sample taken for sequencing was peripheral blood. The receptors derive from a man under 40 with COVID-19, enrolled during active disease.

This clone was detected only a few times. This sequence joins TRBV18 and TRBJ2-5, with D tentatively TRBD1 (6 bases). Germline lookup yields CDR1 KGHSH and CDR2 LQKENI. Between the trimmed V and J ends, which lost 3 bases and 4 bases, there was a span of 12 bases. The CDR3 spans 14 residues. CDR3 amino acids: CASSPPGQGETQYF. The CDR3 nucleotides read TGTGCCAGCTCACCCCCGGGACAAGGAGAGACCCAGTACTTC.

This chain connects TRBV3-1 (or the pseudogene TRBV3-2) to TRBJ2-3; D not resolved. Trimming removed 1 base from V and 3 bases from J, with 11 bases in between. The CDR3 runs 15 residues. Looked up from germline, CDR1 is LGHDT and CDR2 is YNNKEL (reference sequence). The CDR3 loop reads CASSQGSLRTDTQYF. CDR3 DNA: TGTGCCAGCAGCCAAGGGTCGTTGAGAACAGATACGCAGTATTTT.

This chain uses TRBV7-2 with TRBJ2-3, with 8 bases fitting TRBD2. The CDR3 runs 14 residues. Germline CDR1 SGHTA, CDR2 FQGNSA. The V and J ends lost 2 bases and 7 bases, in that order; junction bases with no gene match: 5. CDR3 amino acids: CASSLLGGANTQYF. The CDR3 region has the DNA TGTGCCAGCAGCTTACTCGGGGGGGCAAATACGCAGTATTTT.

This chain connects TRBV11-2 to TRBJ2-7, with 12 bases that match TRBD2. The CDR3 spans 16 residues. Germline V gene data show CDR1 as SGHAT and CDR2 as FQNNGV. Losses at the gene ends were 5 bases for V and 6 bases for J; bases not matched to a gene: 11. Here the CDR3 reads CASSVRTSGTSGEQYF. CDR3 in DNA: TGTGCCAGCAGCGTGCGGACTAGCGGGACTAGTGGCGAGCAGTACTTC.

V usage is TRBV30 and J usage is TRBJ2-7, with D perhaps matching TRBD2 (5 bases). Germline CDR1 GTSNPN, CDR2 SVGIG (reference sequence). Trimming pared 0 bases from V and 6 bases from J, leaving 15 bases between. This CDR3 has 14 residues. The CDR3 DNA is TGTGCCTGGAGTGTATGGGAGTCGGGGATCGAGCAGTACTTC. It specifies CAWSVWESGIEQYF.

The rearrangement links TRBV24-1 to TRBJ2-6, with a tentative D call TRBD1 (5 bases). Germline CDR1 KGHDR, CDR2 SFDVKD. The CDR3 has 17 amino acids. Trimming removed 4 bases from V and 2 bases from J, with 14 bases in between. The CDR3 DNA is TGTGCCACCAGTGAAAAAGGGGTGGGGACTGGGGCCAACGTCCTGACTTTC. Its protein product is CATSEKGVGTGANVLTF.

The chain employs TRBV7-2 and TRBJ2-7; 9 bases align to TRBD1. The germline CDR1 and CDR2 sequences are SGHTA and FQGNSA. The CDR3 is made up of 15 amino acids. The V gene end was trimmed by 2 bases and the J gene end by 7 bases; junction bases not matched to a gene: 9. CDR3 sequence (DNA): TGTGCCAGCAGCTTATCCGGGACAGGGCCTAATGAGCAGTACTTC. It translates to CASSLSGTGPNEQYF.

J is TRBJ2-1 and V is TRBV4-2; the D gene is possibly TRBD1 (5 bases). The germline CDR1 and CDR2 sequences are LGHNA and YNFKEQ. The V gene lost 0 bases and the J gene lost 2 bases, with 11 bases spanning the gap. CDR3 length: 16 residues. The CDR3 region is CASSQDQQEPYNEQFF. In DNA form, the CDR3 reads TGTGCCAGCAGCCAAGATCAACAGGAGCCCTACAATGAGCAGTTCTTC.

The V gene is TRBV7-3, the J gene TRBJ1-2; 7 bases fit TRBD1. Germline-derived CDR1 and CDR2 are SGHTA and FQGTGA. CDR3 length: 15 residues. V shed 5 bases, J shed 8 bases, and the junction held 14 bases outside the gene matches. The chain's CDR3 is CASSPYPTGTYGYTF. The CDR3 nucleotides read TGTGCCAGCAGCCCTTACCCGACAGGGACATACGGCTACACCTTC. Full variable domain (rest looked up from reference TRBV7-3 and TRBJ1-2): GAGVSQTPSNKVTEKGKYVELRCDPISGHTALYWYRQSLGQGPEFLIYFQGTGAADDSGLPNDRFFAVRPEGSVSTLKIQRTERGDSAVYLCASSPYPTGTYGYTFGSGTRLTVV.

The chain uses TRBV10-3 and TRBJ2-5, with D possibly matching TRBD2 (6 bases). Between the trimmed V and J ends, which lost 10 bases and 5 bases, there was a span of 8 bases. The CDR3 runs 10 residues. Germline-derived CDR1 and CDR2 are ENHRY and SYGVKD. The chain's CDR3 is CATGEETQYF. DNA of the CDR3: TGTGCCACGGGGGAGGAGACCCAGTACTTC.

V and J are TRBV2 and TRBJ1-6; D is ambiguous. The CDR3 spans 16 residues. CDR1 is SNHLY, CDR2 FYNNEI, per germline. Trimming took off 4 bases at V and 7 bases at J, with 17 bases between the two ends. The CDR3 DNA is TGTGCCAGCAGTGTCAATCAGCGACGGCGGAATTCACCCCTCCACTTT. Amino acid sequence: CASSVNQRRRNSPLHF.

The genes are TRBV5-1 and TRBJ2-7; D is possibly TRBD1 (6 bases). The V gene's germline CDR1 is SGHRS and CDR2 YFSETQ. This CDR3 region has 14 residues. V was clipped by 4 bases and J by 6 bases, with 17 bases between them. CDR3 coding DNA: TGCGCCAGCAGCCCTAGACAGGCCACGGGCGAGCAGTACTTC. As protein: CASSPRQATGEQYF.

This chain uses TRBV6-5 with TRBJ2-7, with a tentative D call TRBD1 (5 bases). The CDR3 extends over 14 amino acids. Between the trimmed V and J ends, which lost 0 bases and 5 bases, there was a span of 11 bases. CDR1 is MNHEY, CDR2 SVGAGI, per germline. Here the CDR3 DNA reads TGTGCCAGCAGTTACTCGAGTGGGGCCCACGAGCAGTACTTC. It encodes CASSYSSGAHEQYF.

The chain is built from TRBV27 and TRBJ1-1; 7 positions agree with TRBD1. In germline, CDR1 is MNHEY, CDR2 SMNVEV (reference sequence). The CDR3 has 15 residues. J was trimmed by 1 base and V by 6 bases; bases with no gene match: 8. The CDR3 sequence is CASSKNRGGNTEAFF. CDR3 bases: TGTGCCAGCAGCAAGAACAGGGGAGGGAACACTGAAGCTTTCTTT.

This clone has just a few counts. This sequence joins TRBV11-2 and TRBJ1-3; D ambiguous. The V gene lost 5 bases and the J gene lost 8 bases, with 7 bases spanning the gap. The CDR3 extends over 11 amino acids. Germline loops: CDR1 SGHAT, CDR2 FQNNGV. CDR3 residues: CASSPSYTIYF. The CDR3 DNA is TGTGCCAGCAGCCCCTCGTACACCATATATTTT.